These T cell receptor beta chains were read from a single sample in a study of follicular helper T cells after annual influenza vaccination. The data were produced by immunoSEQ multiplex PCR, yet TCRdb's version contains in-frame clones alone and is incomplete. The table includes nearly 15,000 clones, 70% to 85% detected once. The material sequenced was CXCR5+ CD38- circulating T follicular helper cells from blood, taken 7 days after influenza vaccination. Every receptor here comes from an adult who received the influenza vaccine. Both conserved end residues are part of each CDR3. D genes are given only for firm matches. Part of the rows lack a size; the others show once, few, many or a class for expanded clones.

V gene	J gene	clone size	D gene	CDR3 DNA	CDR3 protein
TRBV28	TRBJ1-2	-	-	TGTGCCAGCAGTCTTAATTATGGCTACACCTTC	CASSLNYGYTF
TRBV27	TRBJ2-2	-	-	TGTGCCAGCTGGGGACACTTGAACACCGGGGAGCTGTTTTTT	CASWGHLNTGELFF
TRBV15	TRBJ1-4	few	TRBD1	TGTGCCACCAGCGAAAGGGGGCAAGGGGGCCTTTCAACTAATGAAAAACTGTTTTTT	CATSERGQGGLSTNEKLFF
TRBV27	TRBJ1-5	-	-	TGTGCCAGCAGTTTAGTCGGGGTGCAGCCCCAGCATTTT	CASSLVGVQPQHF
TRBV5-4	TRBJ2-7	-	-	TGTGCCAGCAGCTGGGACACTCAGGGGGAGCAGTACTTC	CASSWDTQGEQYF
TRBV30	TRBJ1-3	few	-	TGTGCCTGGTCGCTACGGTCAGGAACAGGAAACACCATATATTTT	CAWSLRSGTGNTIYF
TRBV7-7	TRBJ2-5	-	-	TGTGCTAGCAGCTCGGGGACAAGCCCCGCGAGTCGGTACTTC	CASSSGTSPASRYF
TRBV30	TRBJ1-4	-	-	TGTGCCTGGAGTGTTAGGGGCAGATTTAATGAAAAACTGTTTTTT	CAWSVRGRFNEKLFF
TRBV7-9	TRBJ1-5	-	-	TGTGCCAGCAGCCCCTCTGGGGCCTCGGGCAATCAGCCCCAGCATTTT	CASSPSGASGNQPQHF
TRBV6-1	TRBJ2-3	-	TRBD2	TGTGCCAGCACTTCTCTAGCGGGAGGCTCAGATACGCAGTATTTT	CASTSLAGGSDTQYF
TRBV7-9	TRBJ1-4	-	-	TGTGCCAGCAGCTTGAGAGGGATAGGTGAAAAACTGTTTTTT	CASSLRGIGEKLFF
TRBV9	TRBJ1-5	once	-	TGTGCCGCGGGGGGGGGCGGCTATCAGCCCCAGCATTTT	CAAGGGGYQPQHF
TRBV11-2	TRBJ2-7	few	-	TGTGCCAGCAGCCCAGAAGGCAGAGTTGGAGGCGAGCAGTACTTC	CASSPEGRVGGEQYF
TRBV28	TRBJ1-5	few	-	TGTGCCAGCAGTTTGCGGGGTCAGCCCCAGCATTTT	CASSLRGQPQHF
TRBV15	TRBJ2-5	once	-	TGTGCCACCAGCAGAGACGTTAGGGGGTACCAAGAGACCCAGTACTTC	CATSRDVRGYQETQYF
TRBV6-5	TRBJ2-7	-	TRBD2	TGTGCCAGTAGAGCGGGAGGGAGATACGAGCAGTACTTC	CASRAGGRYEQYF
TRBV30	TRBJ1-6	-	TRBD1	TGTGCCTGGAAGGGACAGGCGCCTTCACCCCTCCACTTT	CAWKGQAPSPLHF
TRBV4-2	TRBJ2-1	-	TRBD2	TGTGCCAGCAGCCAACAAGGGACTAGCCGGGAGCAGTTCTTC	CASSQQGTSREQFF
TRBV2	TRBJ1-2	-	TRBD1	TGTGCCAGCAGTGAGGTCCCGGGACAGGGGAAAGCTAACTATGGCTACACCTTC	CASSEVPGQGKANYGYTF